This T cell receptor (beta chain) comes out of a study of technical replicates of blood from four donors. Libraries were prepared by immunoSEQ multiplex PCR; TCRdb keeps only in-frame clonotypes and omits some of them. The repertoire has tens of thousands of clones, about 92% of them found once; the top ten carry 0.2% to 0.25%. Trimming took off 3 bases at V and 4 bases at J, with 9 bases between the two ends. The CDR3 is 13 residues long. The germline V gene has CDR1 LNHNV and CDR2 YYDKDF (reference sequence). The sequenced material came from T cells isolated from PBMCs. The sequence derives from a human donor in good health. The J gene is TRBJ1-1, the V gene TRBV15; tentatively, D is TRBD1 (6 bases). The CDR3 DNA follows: TGTGCCACCAGCAGGGGGGCCCTCACTGAAGCTTTCTTT. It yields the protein CATSRGALTEAFF.